Described below is a single T cell receptor beta chain sequence and its context. This clone was detected once. Its target antigen remains unknown. No base-level quality is on record; no much larger clone is a single base apart. Libraries were prepared through the immunoSEQ multiplex PCR assay. The multiplex PCR relied on a mix of 60 forward primers for TCR Vbeta segments and 13 reverse primers for TCR Jbeta segments. Amplification of the CDR3 region of rearranged TCR beta genes was performed with a multiplex PCR assay on genomic DNA. Amplified TCR beta libraries were sequenced as 87-base-pair reads on the Illumina HiSeq System. The published analysis was carried out like this. In a later analysis, tens of millions of unique TCR beta chains were counted across the 500 to 850 repertoires, and about 9.9 million of these chains were shared by at least two donors. A nearest-neighbor algorithm error-corrected the raw reads and collapsed the reads into unique sequences, merging closely related sequences to remove PCR and sequencing errors. To assign V, D and J gene segments, CDR3 sequences were aligned to IMGT reference sequences. For a sequence to be retained, a match of at least six nucleotides to both a V gene segment and a J gene segment was required. Rearrangements were classified as productive when the CDR3 lacked stop codons and remained in frame with V and J, and all other rearrangements were classified as non-productive. Following IMGT convention, CDR3 was defined as the stretch from the second conserved V-encoded cysteine up to the conserved J-encoded phenylalanine. The earlier analysis of roughly 590 of the donors excluded sequences that lacked an unambiguous match to a single V gene segment. In an earlier analysis of several hundred of the donors, a V segment was called functional when productive rearrangements were above 56.7%, and segregating when the standard deviation between donors exceeded 5%. A statistical classification framework was built for diagnosing cytomegalovirus status from the catalog of TCR beta chain sequences. In a later analysis, TCR nucleotide sequences were compared against IMGT/GENE-DB human TR gene sequences so that V and J genes could be assigned. The TCRdist pipeline was used in a later analysis to assign CDR3 sequences and most-parsimonious VDJ recombination scenarios. In a later analysis, every TCR beta chain was defined by the combination of its CDR3 amino acid sequence and its V-gene family, and reads without a unique V-gene family were dropped. In a later analysis, 500 to 700 highly shared, low-generation-probability nucleotide sequences were removed to address suspected cross-contamination and a sequencing artifact. For each public chain, a later analysis derived a clonal expansion index from normalized ranks of inferred template counts within each repertoire. Generation probabilities in a later analysis came from a VDJ recombination model fitted to out-of-frame rearrangements, and those results were checked against IGoR. In a later analysis, TCR-TCR, TCR-HLA and TCR-CMV co-occurrence was scored with hypergeometric tests, and a repertoire-size bias correction was applied to TCR pairs. In a later analysis, false discovery rates were estimated by permuting HLA or CMV assignments 20 times. In a later analysis, co-occurring TCRs were grouped with DBSCAN, and TCRdist sequence similarity was added when clustering was performed within HLA-allele-positive subsets. For co-occurrence clustering, repertoires with fewer than 30,000 or more than 120,000 public chains were excluded, along with roughly 5 repertoires with anomalous nucleotide sharing. Imported from immuneACCESS, the table was reduced by TCRdb to in-frame sequences with V and J called. These copies leave out some clones; in studies compared against another copy, an unresolved V gene accounts for under half, and the cause of the remainder is not known. V and J calls and clone size follow that table, whereas D and trimming were derived from the DNA. Counted in this sample were about 160,000 clones; 82% of them appeared once. More than 1.3% of the sample is held by the ten biggest clonotypes.

The entry originates in a study of cytomegalovirus exposure and HLA in healthy donors (dated by TCRdb to about 2017). A note on the overall study: In an earlier analysis of 587 of the donors, less than 350 Gb of sequence data and 90 million to 120 million unique TCR beta sequences from about 190 million T cells were reported. The T cell repertoires of under 750 subjects were profiled by immunosequencing and related to cytomegalovirus serostatus. Among some 400 genotyped donors of the cohort, an average of around 240,000 unique TCR beta nucleotide sequences were sequenced per donor, roughly a sixth of them non-productive. A later genetic analysis used genome-wide SNP genotypes for 398 of the 666 donors, treating that subset as a discovery cohort. The genetic ancestry cluster associated with self-reported Caucasian donors included over 80% of the roughly 400 genotyped donors. A separate validation cohort of 100 to 150 different subjects was used in addition to the roughly 640-subject first cohort. Because of strong linkage in the cohort, 5 or 6 DR-DQ haplotypes were treated as single units for association and clustering. About 300 gigabases of sequencing data and tens of millions of unique TCR sequences were included in an early release covering under 650 HLA-typed donors. The study combined high-throughput TCR immunosequencing, statistical association of individual TCRs with disease status, and machine learning to predict cytomegalovirus infection status. The aim of the study was to test whether cataloging public T cell receptors could identify signatures of past pathogen exposure. Alongside the repertoire data, information on donor age, sex, ethnicity and CMV serostatus was compiled. All discovery cohort repertoires had been generated using a single sequencing platform. An earlier analysis of 500 to 750 of the donors applied high-throughput TCR beta sequencing to assess whether each TCR beta V gene segment acted as functional or pseudogenic. Rather than drawing on any new phenotypic data, the later analysis identified candidate immune exposures from TCR beta sequences and the way those sequences occurred across donors. To study patterns of TCR occurrence, a later analysis re-analyzed previously published TCR beta repertoires from several hundred donors and added high-resolution HLA genotyping. The number of typed donors differed by locus: about 620-630 for A, B, C, DRB1 and DQB1; some 500 for DQA1; approximately 600 for DPA1; and approximately 450 for DPB1. HLA typing covered class I and class II loci at four-digit resolution.

The cohort consisted of hundreds of healthy bone marrow donors. All cohort members were sampled while nominally healthy, although unrecorded immune exposures were likely present. The donor tested CMV seropositive, placing the donor among the approximately 290 seropositive members of the cohort. Every donor gave a peripheral blood sample, and the peripheral blood mononuclear cells from that sample were used for TCR beta sequencing. Genomic DNA extraction from the blood cell samples was performed with the Qiagen DNeasy Blood Extraction Kit. For this chain, trimming is 5 bases at the V end and 12 bases at the J end, and the number of junction bases without a gene match is 15. CDR3 length: 14 amino acids, cysteine to phenylalanine. The kept DNA is CDR3 alone, 42 bases in frame from the first base. The germline V gene specifies SGHRS as CDR1 and YFSETQ as CDR2. The investigation overall reported the following: In a later analysis, HLA-associated TCR beta chains were found to be more clonally expanded and to have lower generation probabilities than equally common non-associated chains. Sequencing depth was assumed to be roughly uniform across donors in the presence/absence analyses, though that assumption may not hold. For the cohort, immune exposure information was limited to CMV serostatus. Only TCR beta chains were sequenced in this cohort, and the absence of alpha or paired-chain data limited detectable features. An earlier analysis of approximately 600 of the donors showed that most TCR beta V segments appeared in productive rearrangements either about 90% or about 30% of the time, which broadly matched IMGT annotations. In a later analysis, TCR association rates were found to vary across HLA loci, with the most associated TCRs seen for DRB1 alleles and the fewest for HLA-C alleles. Correlated functional status among segregating V segments might be attributable to linkage disequilibrium, but an unknown experimental factor could not be ruled out. Some IMGT-functional V segments, including TRBV6-2 and TRBV6-3, could not be distinguished by the 87-base-pair reads and were therefore excluded. In a later genetic analysis, fewer N-insertions in productive TCRs were reported among donors in an Asian-associated ancestry cluster than the roughly 700-donor mean. In vitro tests confirmed that a few of the cytomegalovirus-associated TCR beta chains recognize cytomegalovirus antigens. The sequencing pipeline was judged likely to have produced a cluster of highly shared sequence variants as a technical artifact. A later analysis reported that several top co-occurrence clusters appeared linked to parvovirus B19, influenza, CMV and Epstein-Barr virus. Around 16 rarely observed V segments, including chromosome 9 orphons, were excluded from the earlier analysis of several hundred of the donors because counts were too low. Strong co-occurrence of HLA alleles, especially DR and DQ, made assigning TCR associations to individual alleles difficult. Because some donors lacked HLA typing at each locus, the association tests relied only on the typed subset. A later genetic analysis associated a missense DCLRE1C variant with V-gene and J-gene trimming of TCR beta chains, and an independent cohort replicated the association. In a later analysis, most CMV-associated TCR beta chains were found to appear HLA-restricted, with HLA associations seemingly driven largely by CMV exposure. Cytomegalovirus status was reported to be diagnosed by the classifier with high specificity and sensitivity in both the original and validation cohorts. A further reported finding was that TCR beta sequences accurately predicted the HLA-A and HLA-B alleles for most subjects in the first cohort. It was suggested by the authors that the approach could potentially be generalized to other disease states and immunological phenotypes. Across donors, most TCR sequences were observed very rarely, whereas some public TCRs were present in many individuals. The study listed 150 to 200 TCR beta chains as associated with cytomegalovirus. At a false discovery rate of 0.05, a later analysis linked 16,951 TCR beta sequences to specific HLA alleles.

The TCR sequence derives from a girl between 5 and 17 years old in good health and CMV-seropositive. Sequences were obtained from PBMCs. The chain uses TRBV5-1 and TRBJ1-2; 8 bases in the junction line up with TRBD1. The sequenced DNA is TGCGCCAGCAGTCAAACTAGACAGGGGTTGGGAAACACCTTC. Translation gives CASSQTRQGLGNTF.